The rows below give T cell receptor beta chains drawn from one sample of a study of T cells in Graves' hyperthyroidism and ophthalmopathy. TCRdb ran MiXCR on the multiplex PCR reads and lists one entry per CDR3 protein. The sample gives some 350,000 distinct CDR3 sequences, 15% to 18% of which show up once; 25% to 35% is in the top ten. Sequencing was carried out using blood. The receptors shown here come from a woman younger than 35 with Graves' hyperthyroidism that later progressed to Graves' ophthalmopathy. Both conserved end residues are part of each CDR3. A D gene is named only where the DNA matches it firmly. Size tells how often a clone was seen (once, few, many) or the class of an expanded clone, and some rows leave it out.

TRBJ2-7	few	TRBD1	22	TRBV19	CASTWTGGLFPAGSTGSYEQYF	TGTGCCAGTACCTGGACAGGGGGGCTTTTTCCAGCGGGCTCGACGGGCTCCTACGAGCAGTACTTC
TRBJ2-6	many	NA	15	TRBV28	CASSLPGHGANVLTF	TGTGCCAGCAGTTTGCCGGGGCACGGGGCCAACGTCCTGACTTTC
TRBJ2-5	NA	NA	14	TRBV7-6	CASSLRQDQETQYF	TGTGCCAGCAGCTTACGGCAGGACCAAGAGACCCAGTACTTC
TRBJ2-7	many	NA	15	TRBV20-1	CSARDLSRGETEQYF	TGCAGTGCTAGAGATCTCTCCCGGGGTGAGACGGAGCAGTACTTC
TRBJ2-7	many	TRBD1	14	TRBV7-8	CASSRRGGQDEQYF	TGTGCCAGCAGCCGAAGAGGGGGACAGGACGAGCAGTACTTC
TRBJ2-1	many	NA	16	TRBV7-8	CASSLDVGGLSNEQFF	TGTGCCAGCAGCTTAGATGTGGGAGGTCTGAGCAATGAGCAGTTCTTC
TRBJ2-1	many	NA	17	TRBV11-3	CASSLTVRLGAYNEQFF	TGTGCCAGCAGCTTAACGGTGAGATTAGGTGCCTACAATGAGCAGTTCTTC
TRBJ2-7	NA	NA	17	TRBV4-1	CASSQSGVPSPSYEQYF	TGCGCCAGCAGCCAATCAGGGGTACCTTCCCCCTCCTACGAGCAGTACTTC
TRBJ2-5	NA	NA	15	TRBV7-3	CASSSVGTLGETQYF	TGTGCCAGCAGCTCAGTTGGGACCCTGGGGGAGACCCAGTACTTC
TRBJ2-2	few	NA	15	TRBV11-2	CASSFQGGDTGELFF	TGTGCCAGCAGCTTTCAGGGGGGTGACACCGGGGAGCTGTTTTTT
TRBJ2-1	many	NA	13	TRBV28	CASTESGYNEQFF	TGTGCCAGCACCGAATCCGGATACAATGAGCAGTTCTTC
TRBJ1-6	NA	NA	15	TRBV2	CASSGHSSYNSPLHF	TGTGCCAGCAGTGGGCATAGCTCCTATAATTCACCCCTCCACTTT
TRBJ1-4	NA	NA	15	TRBV6-1	CASSEDGLANEKLFF	TGTGCCAGCAGTGAAGACGGGTTGGCTAATGAAAAACTGTTTTTT
TRBJ2-7	NA	TRBD2	18	TRBV12-3/TRBV12-4	CASSYSASGGSSSYEQYF	TGTGCCAGCAGTTACTCGGCTAGCGGGGGCTCTAGCTCCTACGAGCAGTACTTC
TRBJ2-2	many	NA	15	TRBV19	CASSDIRKNTGELFF	TGTGCCAGTAGTGATATCCGGAAGAACACCGGGGAGCTGTTTTTT
TRBJ2-5	NA	NA	11	TRBV28	CASSYTAVQYF	TGTGCCAGCAGTTATACGGCAGTACAGTACTTC
TRBJ2-1	few	TRBD1	15	TRBV6-5	CASSYPGQGANEQFF	TGTGCCAGCAGTTACCCAGGACAGGGGGCGAATGAGCAGTTCTTC
TRBJ2-5	many	TRBD1	11	TRBV7-9	CASSPGQVQYF	TGTGCCAGCAGCCCAGGACAGGTCCAGTACTTC
TRBJ2-7	few	NA	13	TRBV5-8	CASSVDRRDEQYF	TGTGCCAGCAGCGTCGACAGGAGAGACGAGCAGTACTTC
TRBJ2-7	many	TRBD1	15	TRBV20-1	CSARTGGTGKDEQYF	TGCAGTGCTAGAACTGGGGGGACAGGGAAGGACGAGCAGTACTTC
TRBJ1-4	NA	NA	14	TRBV12-3/TRBV12-4	CASSTGYANEKLFF	TGTGCCAGCAGTACAGGGTATGCTAATGAAAAACTGTTTTTT
TRBJ1-6	many	TRBD1	15	TRBV28	CASSHPGQGDSPLHF	TGTGCCAGCAGTCATCCGGGACAGGGGGATTCACCCCTCCACTTT
TRBJ2-1	many	TRBD1	16	TRBV3-1	CASSQADRVEANEQFF	TGTGCCAGCAGCCAAGCCGACAGGGTAGAGGCCAATGAGCAGTTCTTC
TRBJ2-3	NA	TRBD1	14	TRBV24-1	CATRGQGRTDTQYF	TGTGCCACCAGGGGACAGGGACGCACAGATACGCAGTATTTT
TRBJ2-2	many	NA	14	TRBV18	CASSPGQLTGELFF	TGTGCCAGCTCACCAGGGCAGCTAACCGGGGAGCTGTTTTTT
TRBJ1-5	many	NA	16	TRBV6-1	CASSSEAGLSNQPQHF	TGTGCCAGCAGCTCAGAAGCAGGGTTAAGCAATCAGCCCCAGCATTTT
TRBJ1-6	many	NA	13	TRBV20-1	CSAPPGRNSPLHF	TGCAGTGCTCCCCCGGGGCGGAATTCACCCCTCCACTTT
TRBJ2-1	few	NA	16	TRBV7-8	CASSLGPLRSYNEQFF	TGTGCCAGCAGCTTAGGGCCATTGAGGTCCTACAATGAGCAGTTCTTC
TRBJ1-6	many	NA	15	TRBV12-3/TRBV12-4	CASQTGRAYNSPLHF	TGTGCCAGCCAAACAGGGAGGGCCTATAATTCACCCCTCCACTTT
TRBJ2-7	many	NA	15	TRBV24-1	CATSDGPGPAYEQYF	TGTGCCACCAGTGATGGGCCAGGGCCGGCCTACGAGCAGTACTTC
TRBJ2-3	many	TRBD2	15	TRBV18	CASSPPGTITDTQYF	TGTGCCAGCTCACCACCGGGGACTATCACAGATACGCAGTATTTT
TRBJ2-5	many	NA	13	TRBV28	CASSITTPETQYF	TGTGCCAGCAGTATAACTACCCCGGAGACCCAGTACTTC
TRBJ2-2	many	NA	13	TRBV30	CAWSWQHTGELFF	TGTGCCTGGAGTTGGCAGCACACCGGGGAGCTGTTTTTT
TRBJ1-3	NA	NA	15	TRBV7-9	CASSPDGASGNTIYF	TGTGCCAGCAGTCCCGACGGGGCCTCTGGAAACACCATATATTTT